The 8 T cell receptor beta chains presented below share a single source sample, sequenced in a study of T cells in lung cancer brain metastases. Sequencing used immunoSEQ multiplex PCR; TCRdb keeps in-frame clones, though not all of them. The sample contains more than 4,000 clones, 80% to 90% of which appear only once. The sequencing input was tumor tissue from the primary lung tumor. All receptors come from a man aged 45-65 years with non-small cell lung cancer.

The V gene is TRBV5-1, the J gene TRBJ1-2, with D uncertain. The length of the CDR3 is 13 residues. Germline CDR1 and CDR2: SGHRS and YFSETQ. V lost 1 base and J 2 bases, leaving 6 bases between the germline ends. In DNA, the CDR3 is TGCGCCAGCAGCTTGTCGGGGAACTATGGCTACACCTTC. Its protein is CASSLSGNYGYTF. Filled out from reference TRBV5-1 and TRBJ1-2, the complete variable domain reads KAGVTQTPRYLIKTRGQQVTLSCSPISGHRSVSWYQQTPGQGLQFLFEYFSETQRNKGNFPGRFSGRQFSNSRSEMNVSTLELGDSALYLCASSLSGNYGYTFGSGTRLTVV.

The V and J genes are TRBV5-1 and TRBJ2-3, with 12 bases identical to TRBD2. The V gene end was trimmed by 5 bases and the J gene end by 5 bases; junction bases not matched to a gene: 3. This CDR3 has 14 amino acids. Per the germline V gene, CDR1 is SGHRS and CDR2 is YFSETQ. The DNA of the CDR3 is TGCGCCAGCAGTGCGGGACTAGCGGGAGATACGCAGTATTTT. It yields the protein CASSAGLAGDTQYF.

The V gene is TRBV5-5, the J gene TRBJ2-5; 8 bases are a match to TRBD1. This CDR3 spans 15 amino acids. V trimming: 3 bases; J trimming: 4 bases; junction bases outside the gene matches: 8. Germline V gene data show CDR1 as SGHKS and CDR2 as YYEKEE (reference sequence). The CDR3 here is CASSSYGQGGETQYF. The DNA for the CDR3 is TGTGCCAGCAGCTCATACGGACAGGGAGGAGAGACCCAGTACTTC.

The chain has TRBV5-1 and TRBJ2-2; possibly TRBD1 for D (5 bases). Germline V gene lookup returns CDR1 SGHRS and CDR2 YFSETQ. V was cut by 4 bases and J by 0 bases, with 19 bases left in between. The CDR3 covers 18 residues. The CDR3 sequence: CASSPALPKGSNTGELFF. In DNA, the CDR3 is TGCGCCAGCAGCCCCGCGCTCCCCAAGGGGTCGAACACCGGGGAGCTGTTTTTT.

This sequence joins TRBV29-1 and TRBJ1-1; tentatively, D is TRBD1 (5 bases). Trimming took 3 bases from V and 3 from J, leaving 14 bases between them. CDR1 is SQVTM and CDR2 is ANQGSEA in the germline V gene. The CDR3 consists of 14 residues. The CDR3 nucleotides are TGCAGCGTTGATCTGGGGGGGTTGGACACTGAAGCTTTCTTT. Protein product: CSVDLGGLDTEAFF.

The chain recombines TRBV4-1 with TRBJ2-7; unclear D gene. This CDR3 contains 14 residues. Germline V gene lookup returns CDR1 MGHRA and CDR2 YSYEKL. Between the trimmed V and J ends, which lost 0 bases and 0 bases, there was a span of 6 bases. DNA for the CDR3: TGCGCCAGCAGCCAAGAGTACGGCTCCTACGAGCAGTACTTC. Translated: CASSQEYGSYEQYF.

In this sample, this clone turned up once. The junction and the germline gene differ at one end; a read error may be behind it. The gene calls are TRBV5-6 and TRBJ1-1; D is possibly TRBD1 (5 bases). The CDR3 extends over 15 amino acids. Germline V gene sequence: CDR1 SGHDT, CDR2 YYEEEE. The CDR3: CTSSLGGVAGIGAFF. DNA for the CDR3: TGTACCAGCAGCTTGGGGGGGGTAGCAGGTATCGGTGCTTTCTTT.

This clone was recorded once. The rearrangement links TRBV30 to TRBJ2-1; 8 bases fit TRBD2. The CDR3 is made up of 17 amino acids. Germline V CDR1 and CDR2: GTSNPN, SVGIG (reference sequence). Losses at the gene ends were 4 bases for V and 7 bases for J; bases not matched to a gene: 18. Here the CDR3 DNA reads TGTGCCTGGACCCCCACCGGGGGGGGAGGGCCGCGAAATGAGCAGTTCTTC. Encoded protein: CAWTPTGGGGPRNEQFF.